These 17 T cell receptor beta chains were all obtained from the same sample, sequenced in a study of spatial heterogeneity in lung cancer (dated by TCRdb to about 2019). The meaning of the sample's time point label: blood at routine non-recurrence follow-up after resection. Receptor libraries were prepared by 5' RACE. These reads were obtained on a NextSeq 500. The public reads were reanalyzed by TCRdb: fastp trimming at Q25, MiXCR alignment, in-frame beta chains only. Identical CDR3 protein sequences are pooled into one entry, listed with their most common genes and DNA. Recorded for this sample are roughly 29,000 distinct CDR3 sequences; 5% to 5.5% of them occurred a single time. The ten largest clonotypes hold approximately 25% of the sample. This material consisted of PBMCs, taken at follow-up. These receptors originate from a female donor with early-stage non-small cell lung cancer.

The chain is built from TRBV19 and TRBJ2-1, with 13 bases identical to TRBD2. Germline assignment: CDR1 LNHDA and CDR2 SQIVND (reference sequence). Trimming removed 4 bases from V and 5 bases from J; junction bases left unmatched: 2. The CDR3 is 15 residues long. CDR3 sequence: CASSNGLAGDNEQFF. DNA for the CDR3: TGTGCCAGTAGTAATGGACTAGCGGGAGACAATGAGCAGTTCTTC.

This clonotype was counted many times. The chain employs TRBV18 and TRBJ2-1; 13 bases line up with TRBD2. The CDR3 spans 17 residues. CDR1 is KGHSH, CDR2 LQKENI, per germline. J gave up 2 bases and V 4 bases, and 5 bases lay outside the gene matches. DNA of the CDR3: TGTGCCAGCTCACTCGGGACTAGCGGGGCCACCTACAATGAGCAGTTCTTC. The encoded protein is CASSLGTSGATYNEQFF. The variable domain in full, completed from reference TRBV18 and TRBJ2-1, reads NAGVMQNPRHLVRRRGQEARLRCSPMKGHSHVYWYRQLPEEGLKFMVYLQKENIIDESGMPKERFSAEFPKEGPSILRIQQVVRGDSAAYFCASSLGTSGATYNEQFFGPGTRLTVL.

This clonotype was detected many times. The V call is TRBV7-9, the J call TRBJ2-1; no clear D gene. This CDR3 spans 12 amino acids. Trimming removed 5 bases at V and 10 bases at J, with 12 bases between. In germline, CDR1 is SEHNR, CDR2 FQNEAQ (reference sequence). CDR3 bases: TGTGCCAGCAGCCCTCGGACGCGAGAGCAGTTCTTC. Its translation: CASSPRTREQFF.

In its sample, this clonotype was seen many times. The gene calls are TRBV19 and TRBJ2-2; 9 bases map to TRBD1. There are 14 residues in the CDR3. Germline trimming cut 6 bases from V and 6 bases from J; bases unmatched to any gene: 5. CDR1 and CDR2 (germline): LNHDA, SQIVND (reference sequence). The CDR3 DNA sequence: TGTGCCAGTAGACCGGGACAGGGTCCCGGGGAGCTGTTTTTT. This sequence encodes CASRPGQGPGELFF.

This clonotype was seen at least ten times. The J gene is TRBJ1-5, the V gene TRBV6-1, with D unclear. The CDR3 sequence is 13 residues long. Between the trimmed V and J ends, which lost 6 bases and 0 bases, there was a span of 6 bases. Germline lookup yields CDR1 MNHNS and CDR2 SASEGT. The CDR3 here is CASREDSNQPQHF. The CDR3 DNA follows: TGTGCCAGCAGGGAGGATAGCAATCAGCCCCAGCATTTT.

The table lists this clonotype with a few counts. V is TRBV6-5 and J is TRBJ1-6; D may be TRBD1 (6 bases). Germline CDR1 reads MNHEY; CDR2 reads SVGAGI. The CDR3 is made up of 14 amino acids. Trimming stripped 5 bases from V and 7 bases from J, with 12 bases between. CDR3 DNA: TGTGCCAGCAGTAGAACAGGGATCAATTCACCCCTCCACTTT. Its protein is CASSRTGINSPLHF.

At least ten counts were recorded for this clonotype. The CDR3 coding sequence is TGTGCCAGCAGTTCTGACAGTGAAGCTTTCTTT. Residues: CASSSDSEAFF. The gene calls are TRBV2 and TRBJ1-1; D is perhaps TRBD1 (5 bases). This CDR3 region has 11 residues. Per the germline V gene, CDR1 is SNHLY and CDR2 is FYNNEI. The V gene lost 5 bases and the J gene lost 7 bases, with 8 bases spanning the gap. Drawing the rest from reference TRBV2 and TRBJ1-1, the complete variable domain is EPEVTQTPSHQVTQMGQEVILRCVPISNHLYFYWYRQILGQKVEFLVSFYNNEISEKSEIFDDQFSVERPDGSNFTLKIRSTKLEDSAMYFCASSSDSEAFFGQGTRLTVV.

At least ten counts were recorded for this clonotype. The genes are TRBV5-4 and TRBJ2-1; D not resolved. Trimming took 4 bases from V and 7 from J, leaving 18 bases between them. The V gene's germline CDR1 is SGHNT and CDR2 YYREEE (reference sequence). This CDR3 has 15 amino acids. The CDR3 loop is CASSPTAAPQNEQFF. The CDR3 nucleotides read TGTGCCAGCAGCCCCACCGCGGCCCCCCAGAATGAGCAGTTCTTC.

This clonotype was detected ten times or more. This chain uses TRBV7-9 with TRBJ2-1, with 9 bases that match TRBD2. The V segment lost 4 bases and the J segment 5 bases; nucleotides outside the gene matches: 12. Looked up from germline, CDR1 is SEHNR and CDR2 is FQNEAQ (reference sequence). The CDR3 has 17 amino acids. CDR3 loop: CASSSALGGGAHNEQFF. CDR3 in DNA: TGTGCCAGCAGCTCAGCCCTAGGCGGGGGGGCCCACAATGAGCAGTTCTTC.

This clonotype was found many times. The chain recombines TRBV7-2 with TRBJ2-5, with D perhaps matching TRBD2 (6 bases). The CDR3 is 16 residues long. Trimming left V 1 base short and J 5 bases short, with 17 bases between. CDR1 is SGHTA and CDR2 is FQGNSA in the germline V gene. CDR3 residues: CASSLDRFAGRETQYF. The CDR3 bases are TGTGCCAGCAGCTTAGACCGCTTTGCGGGAAGGGAGACCCAGTACTTC.

This clonotype was detected many times. The DNA for the CDR3 is TGTGCCAGTAGTAACAGGGTAGGCAATGAGCAGTTCTTC. Translating it yields CASSNRVGNEQFF. V and J are TRBV19 and TRBJ2-1; perhaps TRBD1 as D (6 bases). Trimming took 4 bases from V and 6 from J, leaving 10 bases between them. The germline V gene has CDR1 LNHDA and CDR2 SQIVND (reference sequence). The CDR3 has 13 amino acids.

This clonotype has ten or more counts. The chain joins TRBV7-2 to TRBJ2-7; D is ambiguous. CDR1 and CDR2 from the germline V gene are SGHTA and FQGNSA. Trimming took off 4 bases at V and 1 base at J, with 17 bases between the two ends. The CDR3 is 16 amino acids. CDR3 amino acids: CASSSLGSDPSYEQYF. CDR3 DNA sequence: TGTGCCAGCAGCTCCCTGGGGTCGGACCCTTCCTACGAGCAGTACTTC.

This clonotype appeared many times. The genes are TRBV2 and TRBJ2-3, with TRBD2 identical over 11 bases. Germline V gene data show CDR1 as SNHLY and CDR2 as FYNNEI. The ends lost 1 base at V and 3 bases at J; junction bases unmatched: 9. CDR3 size: 18 residues. Here the CDR3 reads CASSEESGTSGSTDTQYF. CDR3 nucleotides: TGTGCCAGCAGTGAAGAGAGCGGGACTAGCGGCTCTACAGATACGCAGTATTTT.

This clonotype was seen many times. The chain recombines TRBV25-1 with TRBJ1-1; tentative D call: TRBD1 (5 bases). The CDR3 loop spans 13 amino acids. The germline V gene encodes CDR1 MGHDK and CDR2 SYGVNS. V lost 4 bases and J lost 5, with 11 bases in between. This chain's CDR3 is CASSGPGTTEAFF. The DNA for the CDR3 is TGTGCCAGCAGTGGCCCGGGGACGACTGAAGCTTTCTTT.

This clonotype was picked up many times. The rearrangement joins TRBV12-3 or TRBV12-4 to TRBJ2-2; D remains unclear. The CDR3 extends over 13 amino acids. The V gene lost 0 bases and the J gene lost 7 bases, with 6 bases spanning the gap. The CDR3, as DNA: TGTGCCAGCAGTTTAGCGTTCGGCGGGGAGCTGTTTTTT. It is translated as CASSLAFGGELFF.

This clonotype has a count of ten or more. This chain connects TRBV7-9 to TRBJ2-5, with D maybe TRBD2 (5 bases). CDR3 size: 16 residues. Germline values: CDR1 SEHNR, CDR2 FQNEAQ (reference sequence). The ends were cut back, 5 bases at V and 0 bases at J, with 16 bases in the middle. CDR3 sequence reads: CASSPPGLAYQETQYF. The CDR3 region has the DNA TGTGCCAGCAGCCCGCCCGGACTGGCGTACCAAGAGACCCAGTACTTC.

This clonotype was detected many times. The J gene is TRBJ2-1, the V gene TRBV19; D might be TRBD1 (6 bases). V was pared by 5 bases and J by 4 bases, with 9 bases between. Germline-derived CDR1 and CDR2 are LNHDA and SQIVND (reference sequence). The CDR3 spans 13 residues. In DNA form, the CDR3 reads TGTGCCAGTAGTGGACAGCTATACAATGAGCAGTTCTTC. Amino acids: CASSGQLYNEQFF.